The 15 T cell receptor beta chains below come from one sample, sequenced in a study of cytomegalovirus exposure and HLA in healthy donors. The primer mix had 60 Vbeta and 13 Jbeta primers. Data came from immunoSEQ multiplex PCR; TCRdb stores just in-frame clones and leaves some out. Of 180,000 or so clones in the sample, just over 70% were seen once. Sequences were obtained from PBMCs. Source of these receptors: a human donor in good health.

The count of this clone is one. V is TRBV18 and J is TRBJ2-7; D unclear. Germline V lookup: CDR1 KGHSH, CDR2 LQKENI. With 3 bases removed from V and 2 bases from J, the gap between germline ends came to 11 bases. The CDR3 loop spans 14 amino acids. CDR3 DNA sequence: TGTGCCAGCTCACCCCTAGACGGCCCCTACGAGCAGTACTTC. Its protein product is CASSPLDGPYEQYF. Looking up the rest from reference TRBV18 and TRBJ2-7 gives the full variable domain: NAGVMQNPRHLVRRRGQEARLRCSPMKGHSHVYWYRQLPEEGLKFMVYLQKENIIDESGMPKERFSAEFPKEGPSILRIQQVVRGDSAAYFCASSPLDGPYEQYFGPGTRLTVT.

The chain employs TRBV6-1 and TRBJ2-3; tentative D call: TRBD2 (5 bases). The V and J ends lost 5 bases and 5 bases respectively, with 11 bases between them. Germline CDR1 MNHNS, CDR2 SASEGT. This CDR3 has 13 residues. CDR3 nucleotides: TGTGCCAGCAGTTCCCCCCGGGGAGATACGCAGTATTTT. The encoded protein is CASSSPRGDTQYF.

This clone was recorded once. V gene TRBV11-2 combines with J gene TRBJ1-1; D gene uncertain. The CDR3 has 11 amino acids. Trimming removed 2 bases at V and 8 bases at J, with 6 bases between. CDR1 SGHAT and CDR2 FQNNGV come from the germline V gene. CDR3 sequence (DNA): TGTGCCAGCAGCTTAAAAACAGAAGCTTTCTTT. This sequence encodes CASSLKTEAFF.

CDR3 protein: CASTWTPHTGELFF. The CDR3 region has the DNA TGCGCCAGCACGTGGACTCCCCACACCGGGGAGCTGTTTTTT. This chain uses TRBV5-1 with TRBJ2-2; TRBD2 might be the D (5 bases). Trimming removed 6 bases from V and 3 bases from J, with 12 bases in between. This CDR3 has 14 residues. In germline, CDR1 is SGHRS, CDR2 YFSETQ.

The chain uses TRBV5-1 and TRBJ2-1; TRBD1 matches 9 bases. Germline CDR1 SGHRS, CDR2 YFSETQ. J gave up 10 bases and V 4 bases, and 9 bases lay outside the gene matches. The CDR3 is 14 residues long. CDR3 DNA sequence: TGCGCCAGCAGCGACTGGACAGGGGAAGTCGAGCAGTTCTTC. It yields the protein CASSDWTGEVEQFF. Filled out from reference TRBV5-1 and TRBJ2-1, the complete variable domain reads KAGVTQTPRYLIKTRGQQVTLSCSPISGHRSVSWYQQTPGQGLQFLFEYFSETQRNKGNFPGRFSGRQFSNSRSEMNVSTLELGDSALYLCASSDWTGEVEQFFGPGTRLTVL.

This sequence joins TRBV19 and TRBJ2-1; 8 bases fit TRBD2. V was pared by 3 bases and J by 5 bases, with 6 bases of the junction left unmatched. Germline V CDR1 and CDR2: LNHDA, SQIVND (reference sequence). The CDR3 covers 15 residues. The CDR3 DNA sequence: TGTGCCAGTAGTATGGGGACGGGGGGGCACAATGAGCAGTTCTTC. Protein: CASSMGTGGHNEQFF.

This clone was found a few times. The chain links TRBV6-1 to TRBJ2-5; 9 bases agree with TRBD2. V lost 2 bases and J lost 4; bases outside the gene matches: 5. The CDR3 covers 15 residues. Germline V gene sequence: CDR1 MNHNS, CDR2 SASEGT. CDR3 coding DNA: TGTGCCAGCAGTGAAATGGCGGGGGGGCCAGAGACCCAGTACTTC. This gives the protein CASSEMAGGPETQYF.

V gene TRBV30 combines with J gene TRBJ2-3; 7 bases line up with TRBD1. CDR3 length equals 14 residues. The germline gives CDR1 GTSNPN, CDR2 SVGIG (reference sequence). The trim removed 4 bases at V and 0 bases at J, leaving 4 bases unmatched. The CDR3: CAWNRGVSTDTQYF. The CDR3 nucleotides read TGTGCCTGGAACAGGGGAGTGAGCACAGATACGCAGTATTTT.

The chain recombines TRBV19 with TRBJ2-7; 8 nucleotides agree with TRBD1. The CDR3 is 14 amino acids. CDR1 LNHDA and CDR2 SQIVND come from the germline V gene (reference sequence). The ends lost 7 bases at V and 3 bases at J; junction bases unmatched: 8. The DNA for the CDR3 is TGTGCCAGTACCCCCACAGGGGGATTCTACGAGCAGTACTTC. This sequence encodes CASTPTGGFYEQYF.

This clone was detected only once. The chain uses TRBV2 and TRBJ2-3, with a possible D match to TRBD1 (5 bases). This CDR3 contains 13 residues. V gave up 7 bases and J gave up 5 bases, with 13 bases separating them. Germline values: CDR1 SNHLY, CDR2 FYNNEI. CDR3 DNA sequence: TGTGCCAGCACGATAGGGGCCGGAGATACGCAGTATTTT. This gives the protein CASTIGAGDTQYF. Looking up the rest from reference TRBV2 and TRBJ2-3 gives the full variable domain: EPEVTQTPSHQVTQMGQEVILRCVPISNHLYFYWYRQILGQKVEFLVSFYNNEISEKSEIFDDQFSVERPDGSNFTLKIRSTKLEDSAMYFCASTIGAGDTQYFGPGTRLTVL.

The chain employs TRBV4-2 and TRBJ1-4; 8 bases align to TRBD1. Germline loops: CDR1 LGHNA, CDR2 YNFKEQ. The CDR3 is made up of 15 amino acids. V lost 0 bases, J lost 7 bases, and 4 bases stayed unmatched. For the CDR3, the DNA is TGTGCCAGCAGCCAAGAGGACAGGGTTACTGAAAAACTGTTTTTT. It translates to CASSQEDRVTEKLFF.

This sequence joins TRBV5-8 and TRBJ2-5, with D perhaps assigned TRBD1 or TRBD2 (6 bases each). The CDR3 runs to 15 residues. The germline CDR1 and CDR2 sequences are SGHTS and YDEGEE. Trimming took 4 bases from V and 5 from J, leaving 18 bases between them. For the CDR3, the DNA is TGTGCCAGCAGCCTGGGGGCAGGTCGGGGGGAGACCCAGTACTTC. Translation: CASSLGAGRGETQYF.

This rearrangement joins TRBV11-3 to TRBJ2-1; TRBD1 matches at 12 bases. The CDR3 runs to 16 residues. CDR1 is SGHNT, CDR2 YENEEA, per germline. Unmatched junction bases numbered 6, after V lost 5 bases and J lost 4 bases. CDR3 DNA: TGTGCCAGCAGCACGGGGACAGGGGGCATATACAATGAGCAGTTCTTC. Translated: CASSTGTGGIYNEQFF.

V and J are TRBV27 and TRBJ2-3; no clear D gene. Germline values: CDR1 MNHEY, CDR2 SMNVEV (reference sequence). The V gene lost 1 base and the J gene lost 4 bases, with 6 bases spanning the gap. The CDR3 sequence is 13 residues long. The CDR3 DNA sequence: TGTGCCAGCAGTTTATTCCTCGCAGATACGCAGTATTTT. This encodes CASSLFLADTQYF.

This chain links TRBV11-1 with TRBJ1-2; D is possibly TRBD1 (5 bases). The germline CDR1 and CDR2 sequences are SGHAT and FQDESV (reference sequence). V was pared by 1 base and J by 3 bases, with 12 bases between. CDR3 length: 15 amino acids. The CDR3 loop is CASSLDYRSDYGYTF. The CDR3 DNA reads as TGTGCCAGCAGCTTAGATTACAGGAGCGACTATGGCTACACCTTC. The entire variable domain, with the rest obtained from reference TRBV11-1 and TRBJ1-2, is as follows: EAEVAQSPRYKITEKSQAVAFWCDPISGHATLYWYRQILGQGPELLVQFQDESVVDDSQLPKDRFSAERLKGVDSTLKIQPAELGDSAMYLCASSLDYRSDYGYTFGSGTRLTVV.